This record looks at one TCR beta chain sequence and its context. The assay was immunoSEQ multiplex PCR, and TCRdb's table has in-frame clones only and misses some. This sample yields about 52,000 clones, of which 85% to 95% are seen a single time; less than 2.5% belongs to the top ten. Germline-derived CDR1 and CDR2 are SGHAT and FQNNGV. The CDR3 consists of 16 residues. The trim removed 5 bases at V and 5 bases at J, leaving 12 bases unmatched. This entry belongs to a study of control samples from healthy donors and cancer patients. Material for sequencing was blood. This TCR was sampled from a man aged 30 to 39 in good health. V usage is TRBV11-2 and J usage is TRBJ2-7, with 10 bases aligning to TRBD2. The CDR3 region is CASSPPGLAGDHEQYF. The CDR3 nucleotides are TGTGCCAGCAGCCCACCTGGGCTAGCGGGAGACCACGAGCAGTACTTC.